The present TCR beta chain was sequenced within a study of shared clonotypes between healthy human individuals. Whole-study context: The plates for each donor numbered three CD4 naive, three CD4 memory, two CD8 naive and one CD8 memory.

Concerning this clone: What it binds is unknown.

Assay used: immunoSEQ multiplex PCR; TCRdb lists only in-frame clones, some missing. The sample records 2 million to 2.5 million clones, around 93% being singletons. The germline V gene encodes CDR1 MNHNS and CDR2 SASEGT. There are 15 residues in the CDR3. V lost 4 bases and J lost 0, with 9 bases in between. General study findings and limits: Approximately 4.9% of naive CD4 clonotypes were shared across several donors.

The specimen sequenced was naive CD4+ T cells from PBMCs. Subset meaning: CD45RA+ positively selected. This TCR derives from a man younger than 35 in good health. Some clones in this sample may be carry-over from other donors' samples. The V call is TRBV6-1, the J call TRBJ1-4; D is uncertain. CDR3 amino acids: CASSAYAATNEKLFF. The CDR3 coding sequence is TGTGCCAGCAGTGCCTACGCTGCAACTAATGAAAAACTGTTTTTT.